Following are 10 T cell receptor beta chains from one sample sequenced in a study of shared clonotypes between healthy human individuals. Method: immunoSEQ multiplex PCR; TCRdb's copy keeps in-frame clones and lacks some. The sample lists some 1 million clones; about 77% were seen once. Sequencing was carried out using memory CD4+ T cells sorted from blood. As for subset: CD45RA-negative fraction. The receptors here all came from a man aged 18 to 30 in good health.

This clone was counted a single time. The V and J genes are TRBV7-2 and TRBJ2-1; no clear D gene. Germline V gene sequence: CDR1 SGHTA, CDR2 FQGNSA. V was trimmed by 0 bases and J by 0 bases, leaving 6 bases between them. This CDR3 region has 15 residues. The CDR3 region has the DNA TGTGCCAGCAGCTTAGCGTGGGCCTCCTACAATGAGCAGTTCTTC. This encodes CASSLAWASYNEQFF.

V and J are TRBV4-3 and TRBJ1-4; D unresolved. V was shortened by 4 bases and J by 1 base, with 10 bases between the two germline ends. The CDR3 loop spans 15 amino acids. The germline V gene encodes CDR1 LGHNA and CDR2 YSLEER. CDR3 sequence reads: CASSPRLETNEKLFF. The DNA for the CDR3 is TGCGCCAGCAGCCCCCGACTTGAAACTAATGAAAAACTGTTTTTT.

This chain links TRBV5-1 with TRBJ2-1, with 9 positions matching TRBD2. V dropped 4 bases and J dropped 3; count of bases not matched to a gene: 2. This CDR3 has 14 residues. Germline-derived CDR1 and CDR2 are SGHRS and YFSETQ. The CDR3 protein is CASSLSGGYNEQFF. As DNA, the CDR3 is TGCGCCAGCAGCCTTAGCGGGGGCTACAATGAGCAGTTCTTC.

The V call is TRBV9, the J call TRBJ1-6, with a tentative D call TRBD1 (5 bases). The CDR3 covers 14 residues. CDR1 and CDR2 (germline): SGDLS, YYNGEE. V was cut by 4 bases and J by 9 bases, with 14 bases left in between. The CDR3 loop is CASSPDERGSPLHF. CDR3 coding DNA: TGTGCCAGCAGCCCTGATGAAAGGGGTTCACCCCTCCACTTT.

This clone was detected ten times or more. V and J are TRBV30 and TRBJ2-3; D uncertain. The V gene's germline CDR1 is GTSNPN and CDR2 SVGIG (reference sequence). The CDR3 sequence is 13 residues long. V lost 2 bases to trimming and J lost 6 bases, with 12 bases between them. The CDR3 reads CAWSLNLRDTQYF. The CDR3 nucleotides read TGTGCCTGGAGTCTAAACCTTCGCGATACGCAGTATTTT.

V gene TRBV6-5 combines with J gene TRBJ2-7, with 7 bases identical to TRBD2. This CDR3 spans 14 amino acids. V lost 2 bases and J lost 6; bases outside the gene matches: 7. Per the germline V gene, CDR1 is MNHEY and CDR2 is SVGAGI. In DNA, the CDR3 is TGTGCCAGCAGTTACGGGGGGGAAAAGGGCGAGCAGTACTTC. Protein product: CASSYGGEKGEQYF.

V and J are TRBV11-2 and TRBJ1-5; D is uncertain. This CDR3 contains 16 residues. Between the trimmed V and J ends, which lost 1 base and 1 base, there was a span of 11 bases. Looked up from germline, CDR1 is SGHAT and CDR2 is FQNNGV. The CDR3 sequence: CASSLGSKGSNQPQHF. CDR3 DNA: TGTGCCAGCAGCTTAGGTAGCAAAGGAAGCAATCAGCCCCAGCATTTT.

The V call is TRBV6-1, the J call TRBJ1-2, with D uncertain. CDR1 is MNHNS, CDR2 SASEGT, per germline. The CDR3 spans 14 residues. Trimming removed 4 bases at V and 3 bases at J, with 12 bases between. The CDR3 DNA reads TGTGCCAGCAGTGCTACCCGTCGGGACTATGGCTACACCTTC. It codes for CASSATRRDYGYTF.

The chain employs TRBV7-2 and TRBJ2-2, with TRBD1 matching 8 bases. This CDR3 contains 15 residues. V shed 5 bases, J shed 1 base, and the junction held 3 bases outside the gene matches. The germline CDR1 and CDR2 sequences are SGHTA and FQGNSA. In DNA, the CDR3 is TGTGCCAGCAGCCTCGGGACAGGGAACACCGGGGAGCTGTTTTTT. It codes for CASSLGTGNTGELFF.

V and J are TRBV28 and TRBJ2-3; no definite D call. Germline CDR1 reads MDHEN; CDR2 reads SYDVKM. This CDR3 region has 15 residues. Between the trimmed V and J ends, which lost 3 bases and 8 bases, there was a span of 18 bases. The CDR3 loop reads CASSFTPFRSGTQYF. CDR3 nucleotides: TGTGCCAGCAGTTTTACTCCTTTTAGGTCAGGTACGCAGTATTTT.